This T cell receptor beta chain originates from a study of blood T cells in healthy people across ages. A second about 7 to 11 cycle PCR used barcoded and J-beta primers. MiXCR, applied by TCRdb to the 5' RACE reads, yields one record per CDR3 protein. Here the sample spans 650,000 to 1,000,000 distinct CDR3 sequences, approximately 35% being singletons. From germline, CDR1 is MNHEY and CDR2 SVGAGI. J lost 5 bases, V lost 6 bases, and 6 bases had no gene match. The CDR3 is 13 residues long. The V gene is TRBV6-5, the J gene TRBJ2-5; TRBD2 agrees at 7 bases. The sequence was collected from a young man in good health. Sequencing was carried out using blood. CDR3 region: CASRRLGGETQYF. For the CDR3, the DNA is TGTGCCAGCAGACGACTGGGGGGGGAGACCCAGTACTTC.